The 3 T cell receptor beta chains below were found in one sample sequenced in a study of vaccination effects on CD4 cells after COVID-19 (dated by TCRdb to between 2021 and 2024). No antigen has been assigned to these receptors. The library relied on the immunoSEQ multiplex PCR assay. TCRdb took over this immuneACCESS table, retaining in-frame rearrangements with V and J assigned. Such tables are incomplete; in checked studies, under half of the missing clones stem from an unresolved V gene, and the remainder is unexplained. A total of more than 65,000 clones appear in this sample, 80% to 85% of them only once. 1.2% of the sample belongs to the ten largest clones. In the ViraFEST assay, PBMC were stimulated with viral peptide pools, and TCR sequencing was then used to find antigen-specific CD4+ T cell clonotypes based on their expansion. After less than 13 days of culture, CD4+ T cells were isolated with the EasySep CD4+ T cell isolation kit. Each participant received two doses of an mRNA SARS-CoV-2 vaccine, either BNT162b2 or mRNA-1273.

The sample in question was CD4+ T cells from PBMCs cultured with HCoV-229E spike peptides, obtained after COVID-19 vaccination. This specimen's cell subset or site label, per the study, means: HCoV-229E spike overlapping peptide pool stimulation. These receptors came from a human donor who received a COVID-19 vaccine.

V gene TRBV18 combines with J gene TRBJ2-3; D perhaps matches TRBD1 (6 bases). The CDR3 length is 15 residues. In germline, CDR1 is KGHSH, CDR2 LQKENI. V lost 3 bases, J lost 0 bases, and 10 bases lay in between. The CDR3 DNA is TGTGCCAGCTCACCCAGAAGGGGGAGCACAGATACGCAGTATTTT. Translation gives CASSPRRGSTDTQYF. The full variable domain, in which reference TRBV18 and TRBJ2-3 provide the parts outside the CDR3, is NAGVMQNPRHLVRRRGQEARLRCSPMKGHSHVYWYRQLPEEGLKFMVYLQKENIIDESGMPKERFSAEFPKEGPSILRIQQVVRGDSAAYFCASSPRRGSTDTQYFGPGTRLTVL.

The CDR3 here is CAWSPGVLGEQYV. The CDR3 nucleotides read TGTGCCTGGAGCCCAGGGGTCCTCGGCGAGCAGTACGTC. V is TRBV30 and J is TRBJ2-7, with a tentative D call TRBD1 (6 bases). Germline CDR1 GTSNPN, CDR2 SVGIG (reference sequence). The CDR3 has 13 residues. V gave up 3 bases and J gave up 6 bases, with 15 bases separating them.

The V gene is TRBV3-1 (or the pseudogene TRBV3-2), the J gene TRBJ2-3, with D perhaps assigned TRBD1 or TRBD2 (5 bases each). Trimming removed 3 bases from V and 3 bases from J, with 16 bases in between. Germline CDR1 is LGHDT and CDR2 is YNNKEL (reference sequence). The CDR3 length is 16 residues. The CDR3 is CASSHPPGGGTDTQYF. The CDR3 DNA sequence: TGTGCCAGCAGCCATCCCCCAGGTGGGGGAACAGATACGCAGTATTTT.